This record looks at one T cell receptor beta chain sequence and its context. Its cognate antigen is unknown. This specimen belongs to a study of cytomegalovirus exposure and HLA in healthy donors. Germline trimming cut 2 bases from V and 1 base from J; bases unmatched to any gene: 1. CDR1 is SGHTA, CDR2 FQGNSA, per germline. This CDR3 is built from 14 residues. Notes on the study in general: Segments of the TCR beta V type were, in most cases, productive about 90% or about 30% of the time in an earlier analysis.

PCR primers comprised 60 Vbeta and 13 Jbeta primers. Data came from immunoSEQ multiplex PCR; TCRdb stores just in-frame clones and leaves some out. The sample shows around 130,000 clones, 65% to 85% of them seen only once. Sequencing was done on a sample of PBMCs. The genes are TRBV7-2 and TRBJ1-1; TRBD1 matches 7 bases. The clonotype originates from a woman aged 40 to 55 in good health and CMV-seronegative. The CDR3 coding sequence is TGTGCCAGCAGCTTAAACAGGGGGAACACTGAAGCTTTCTTT. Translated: CASSLNRGNTEAFF.